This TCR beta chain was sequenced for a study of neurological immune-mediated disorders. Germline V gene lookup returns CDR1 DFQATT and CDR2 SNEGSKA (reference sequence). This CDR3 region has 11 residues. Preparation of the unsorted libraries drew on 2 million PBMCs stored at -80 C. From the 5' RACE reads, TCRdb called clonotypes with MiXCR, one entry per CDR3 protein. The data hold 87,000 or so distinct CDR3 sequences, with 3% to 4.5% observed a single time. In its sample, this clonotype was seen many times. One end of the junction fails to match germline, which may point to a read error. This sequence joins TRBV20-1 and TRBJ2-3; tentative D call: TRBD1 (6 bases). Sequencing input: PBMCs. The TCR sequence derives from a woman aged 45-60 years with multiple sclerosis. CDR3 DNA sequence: TGCAGTGCCCAGAGAGCTGGACGAAGGGGGTTT. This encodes CSAQRAGRRGF.